Following are 20 T cell receptor beta chains from one sample sequenced in a study of blood T cell repertoires in COVID-19. Profiling relied on immunoSEQ multiplex PCR, and the TCRdb table lists in-frame clones only, not all of them. The repertoire holds more than 200,000 clones, around 89% seen once, with 3.5% to 4.5% in the top ten. Sample: PBMCs or T cells enriched from blood (not recorded which). All receptors derive from a woman aged 30 to 39 who had recovered from COVID-19.

The CDR3 spells CASSLVSGRAAGELFF. The CDR3 DNA sequence: TGTGCCAGCAGCTTAGTTAGCGGGAGGGCCGCGGGGGAGCTGTTTTTT. The chain employs TRBV7-2 and TRBJ2-2, with 11 nucleotides matching TRBD2. The CDR3 is 16 residues long. The junction had 6 bases not matched to a gene; V was cut back by 1 base and J by 8 bases. Germline CDR1 SGHTA, CDR2 FQGNSA.

The genes are TRBV7-2 and TRBJ1-2, with 7 bases lining up with TRBD1. The length of the CDR3 is 16 residues. Per germline, CDR1 SGHTA and CDR2 FQGNSA. J was trimmed by 1 base and V by 5 bases; bases with no gene match: 10. As DNA, the CDR3 is TGTGCCAGCAGCATAGGGCCGGGACAGCTTAACTATGGCTACACCTTC. Its protein product is CASSIGPGQLNYGYTF.

This chain connects TRBV4-3 to TRBJ1-2, with 9 nucleotides matching TRBD1. There are 19 residues in the CDR3. The V gene end was trimmed by 0 bases and the J gene end by 1 base; junction bases not matched to a gene: 12. Germline V gene lookup returns CDR1 LGHNA and CDR2 YSLEER. The CDR3 sequence: CASSQELVGQGPFNYGYTF. The DNA of the CDR3 is TGCGCCAGCAGCCAAGAACTCGTGGGACAGGGCCCCTTTAACTATGGCTACACCTTC.

This clone was seen once. This chain links TRBV27 with TRBJ2-3; D uncertain. With 5 bases removed from V and 1 base from J, the gap between germline ends came to 16 bases. CDR3 length equals 16 residues. Germline-derived CDR1 and CDR2 are MNHEY and SMNVEV (reference sequence). The chain's CDR3 is CASSPPLVRRTDTQYF. DNA for the CDR3: TGTGCCAGCAGTCCGCCGCTGGTGCGGCGCACAGATACGCAGTATTTT.

The chain links TRBV3-1 (or the pseudogene TRBV3-2) to TRBJ1-1; 8 nucleotides align to TRBD1. Per the germline V gene, CDR1 is LGHDT and CDR2 is YNNKEL (reference sequence). Trimming at V came to 4 bases and at J to 1 base, leaving 5 bases not matched to a gene. The CDR3 consists of 15 residues. The CDR3 is CASSLTGTGNTEAFF. CDR3 DNA sequence: TGTGCCAGCAGCCTCACCGGGACAGGGAACACTGAAGCTTTCTTT.

This clone showed up just a few times. The chain couples TRBV4-3 to TRBJ1-2, with D uncertain. The CDR3 has 14 residues. The V gene lost 1 base and the J gene lost 8 bases, with 14 bases spanning the gap. The germline V gene has CDR1 LGHNA and CDR2 YSLEER. CDR3 in amino acids: CASSQGEGTLGYTF. CDR3 DNA sequence: TGCGCCAGCAGCCAAGGGGAGGGAACGTTGGGCTACACCTTC.

V gene TRBV3-1 (or the pseudogene TRBV3-2) combines with J gene TRBJ1-1, with a weak D call TRBD1 (6 bases). V dropped 4 bases and J dropped 7 bases, with 7 bases sitting between them. Germline values: CDR1 LGHDT, CDR2 YNNKEL (reference sequence). The CDR3 sequence is 11 residues long. The CDR3 nucleotides read TGTGCCAGCAGCCTGGACAGTGAAGCTTTCTTT. It encodes CASSLDSEAFF.

The rearrangement uses TRBV29-1 and TRBJ1-1, with a tentative D call TRBD1 (5 bases). The germline CDR1 and CDR2 sequences are SQVTM and ANQGSEA. This CDR3 region has 14 residues. The V and J ends lost 2 bases and 2 bases respectively, with 12 bases between them. CDR3 residues: CSVERNGGNTEAFF. In nucleotides, the CDR3 is TGCAGCGTTGAACGGAACGGGGGTAACACTGAAGCTTTCTTT.

V is TRBV30 and J is TRBJ2-1, with 8 nucleotides matching TRBD2. CDR1 and CDR2 from the germline V gene are GTSNPN and SVGIG (reference sequence). Trimming took 0 bases from V and 5 from J; bases not matched to a gene: 6. The CDR3 length is 15 residues. The CDR3 loop reads CAWSVHGRENNEQFF. The DNA for the CDR3 is TGTGCCTGGAGTGTACACGGGAGGGAAAACAATGAGCAGTTCTTC.

The CDR3 loop reads CASSPGNLYGYTF. The CDR3, as DNA: TGTGCCAGCAGTCCAGGGAACCTCTATGGCTACACCTTC. The chain carries TRBV7-8 and TRBJ1-2, with D perhaps TRBD1 (5 bases). CDR1 is SGHVS and CDR2 is FQNEAQ in the germline V gene. This CDR3 contains 13 residues. Between the trimmed V and J ends, which lost 6 bases and 4 bases, there was a span of 12 bases.

V usage is TRBV5-4 and J usage is TRBJ1-3, with a possible D match to TRBD1 (6 bases). CDR1 and CDR2 (germline): SGHNT, YYREEE (reference sequence). This CDR3 is built from 17 residues. Trimming took 4 bases from V and 0 from J, leaving 17 bases between them. The CDR3 loop reads CASSNGGRGPSGNTIYF. CDR3 nucleotides: TGTGCCAGCAGCAACGGAGGCAGGGGCCCCTCTGGAAACACCATATATTTT.

The genes are TRBV19 and TRBJ1-4; TRBD1 aligns across 7 bases. Trimming cost V 5 bases and J 7 bases; bases outside gene matches: 7. CDR3 length: 14 residues. CDR1 and CDR2 from the germline V gene are LNHDA and SQIVND (reference sequence). CDR3 sequence: CASSPGQSVEKLFF. For the CDR3, the DNA is TGTGCCAGTAGTCCGGGACAGTCTGTTGAAAAACTGTTTTTT.

The chain couples TRBV2 to TRBJ1-1; D not resolved. The CDR3 is 13 residues long. Germline V CDR1 and CDR2: SNHLY, FYNNEI. V gave up 3 bases and J gave up 1 base, with 6 bases separating them. The DNA of the CDR3 is TGTGCCAGCAGTGACAGTTCGAACACTGAAGCTTTCTTT. Protein sequence: CASSDSSNTEAFF. Supplemented by reference TRBV2 and TRBJ1-1, the full variable domain reads EPEVTQTPSHQVTQMGQEVILRCVPISNHLYFYWYRQILGQKVEFLVSFYNNEISEKSEIFDDQFSVERPDGSNFTLKIRSTKLEDSAMYFCASSDSSNTEAFFGQGTRLTVV.

V usage is TRBV5-1 and J usage is TRBJ2-1, with TRBD2 matching over 12 bases. After removal of 1 base from V and 6 bases from J, the junction contained 5 bases not matched to a gene. CDR1 is SGHRS and CDR2 is YFSETQ in the germline V gene. The CDR3 is 16 residues long. For the CDR3, the DNA is TGCGCCAGCAGCTTGTTTTCTAGCGGGAGGGCCAATGAGCAGTTCTTC. It codes for CASSLFSSGRANEQFF.

This rearrangement joins TRBV2 to TRBJ2-7; TRBD1 might be the D (6 bases). Germline CDR1 reads SNHLY; CDR2 reads FYNNEI. The CDR3 totals 15 residues. V was clipped by 1 base and J by 2 bases, with 12 bases between them. Here the CDR3 reads CASSEGTVLTYEQYF. DNA of the CDR3: TGTGCCAGCAGTGAAGGGACAGTCCTTACCTACGAGCAGTACTTC.

V usage is TRBV18 and J usage is TRBJ2-3, with 9 bases matching TRBD1. The CDR3 length is 15 residues. The germline V gene has CDR1 KGHSH and CDR2 LQKENI. Unmatched junction bases numbered 5, after V lost 2 bases and J lost 5 bases. Here the CDR3 DNA reads TGTGCCAGCTCACCAATGACAGGGGGAAAAGATACGCAGTATTTT. Its translation: CASSPMTGGKDTQYF.

This chain joins TRBV7-9 and TRBJ2-3; 8 bases match TRBD2. The germline CDR1 and CDR2 sequences are SEHNR and FQNEAQ (reference sequence). Trimming cost V 5 bases and J 3 bases; bases outside gene matches: 10. The CDR3 runs to 16 residues. CDR3 nucleotide sequence: TGTGCCAGCAGCACCCCGGGGGGGCTACGGACAGATACGCAGTATTTT. Amino acid sequence: CASSTPGGLRTDTQYF.

The rearrangement joins TRBV7-8 to TRBJ2-7; the match to TRBD2 covers 10 bases. The CDR3 extends over 14 amino acids. With V trimmed by 5 bases and J by 5 bases, 6 bases remained unmatched. Germline lookup yields CDR1 SGHVS and CDR2 FQNEAQ. This CDR3 is CASSRAGGPHEQYF. CDR3 nucleotide sequence: TGTGCCAGCAGCCGAGCGGGAGGGCCCCACGAGCAGTACTTC.

The rearrangement links TRBV6-6 to TRBJ2-7, with TRBD2 identical over 12 bases. Germline V gene sequence: CDR1 MNHNY, CDR2 SVGAGI (reference sequence). This CDR3 contains 15 residues. V trimming: 6 bases; J trimming: 4 bases; junction bases outside the gene matches: 7. The DNA of the CDR3 is TGTGCCAGCAGACGGACTAGCGGGGATCTTTACGAGCAGTACTTC. The encoded protein is CASRRTSGDLYEQYF.

The V call is TRBV5-1, the J call TRBJ1-2, with a weak D call TRBD1 (5 bases). Germline V gene sequence: CDR1 SGHRS, CDR2 YFSETQ. V was clipped by 4 bases and J by 0 bases, with 10 bases between them. This CDR3 contains 14 residues. The CDR3 loop reads CASSPGGPNYGYTF. The CDR3 region has the DNA TGCGCCAGCAGCCCCGGGGGTCCTAACTATGGCTACACCTTC.